Listed here are 19 T cell receptor beta chains from one sample, sequenced in a study of Ad26.COV2.S vaccination and SARS-CoV-2 variants. This table comes from immunoSEQ multiplex PCR, and its TCRdb copy is limited to in-frame clones, with some not included. The table includes around 450,000 clones, 85% to 90% detected once. The treatment: about 20 received Ad26.COV2.S at low or high dose, single or two shots; about five received placebo; per-sample allocation not given. Sampling took place 63 days after the first vaccine or placebo injection. The specimen comprised peripheral blood, sampled in a trial of Ad26.COV2.S vaccine versus placebo. Receptors were obtained from a person aged 18 to 65 who received the Ad26.COV2.S COVID-19 vaccine or a placebo.

The chain links TRBV5-1 to TRBJ2-3; D is unresolved. Looked up from germline, CDR1 is SGHRS and CDR2 is YFSETQ. V lost 2 bases, J lost 5 bases, and 9 bases lay in between. This CDR3 has 13 residues. The CDR3 DNA follows: TGCGCCAGCAGCTTCTCCGGTGGAGATACGCAGTATTTT. This gives the protein CASSFSGGDTQYF.

The chain recombines TRBV16 with TRBJ1-5, with a tentative D call TRBD1 (5 bases). This CDR3 has 14 amino acids. The V gene's germline CDR1 is KGHSY and CDR2 FQNENV. The V end lost 6 bases, the J end lost 3 bases, and 12 bases lay between the germline ends. The chain's CDR3 is CASRGARLNQPQHF. In nucleotides, the CDR3 is TGTGCCAGCAGAGGGGCCAGGCTCAATCAGCCCCAGCATTTT.

The rearrangement uses TRBV3-1 (or the pseudogene TRBV3-2) and TRBJ2-6; TRBD1 aligns across 9 bases. CDR1 LGHDT and CDR2 YNNKEL come from the germline V gene (reference sequence). Trimming cost V 4 bases and J 1 base; bases outside gene matches: 11. This CDR3 contains 19 residues. The CDR3 loop reads CASSRSEDRGASGANVLTF. In DNA, the CDR3 is TGTGCCAGCAGCCGAAGCGAGGACAGGGGAGCTTCTGGGGCCAACGTCCTGACTTTC.

V usage is TRBV19 and J usage is TRBJ2-1; TRBD2 matches at 16 bases. CDR1 LNHDA and CDR2 SQIVND come from the germline V gene (reference sequence). The CDR3 runs to 16 residues. The J segment lost 13 bases and the V segment lost 5 bases, leaving 11 bases of the junction unmatched. The CDR3 here is CASSLAAGLAGGPQFF. DNA of the CDR3: TGTGCCAGTAGTTTGGCTGCGGGACTAGCGGGAGGGCCTCAGTTCTTC.

The genes are TRBV11-3 and TRBJ2-1, with 9 bases matching TRBD1. This CDR3 has 16 residues. Per germline, CDR1 SGHNT and CDR2 YENEEA. The ends lost 5 bases at V and 8 bases at J; junction bases unmatched: 13. In DNA, the CDR3 is TGTGCCAGCAGCCCGGGGGTCGGGGACAGGGTCCATGAGCAGTTCTTC. This encodes CASSPGVGDRVHEQFF. The complete variable domain, with remaining parts taken from reference TRBV11-3 and TRBJ2-1, reads EAGVVQSPRYKIIEKKQPVAFWCNPISGHNTLYWYLQNLGQGPELLIRYENEEAVDDSQLPKDRFSAERLKGVDSTLKIQPAELGDSAVYLCASSPGVGDRVHEQFFGPGTRLTVL.

The chain combines TRBV6-2 or TRBV6-3 with TRBJ1-5; the match to TRBD1 covers 9 bases. The CDR3 contains 16 residues. The trim removed 2 bases at V and 7 bases at J, leaving 9 bases unmatched. CDR1 and CDR2 (germline): MNHEY, SVGEGT. This CDR3 is CASSYISGQGRQPQHF. The DNA for the CDR3 is TGTGCCAGCAGTTACATTTCGGGACAGGGACGCCAGCCCCAGCATTTT.

This clone was detected only a few times. This chain links TRBV3-1 (or the pseudogene TRBV3-2) with TRBJ2-7; D gene uncertain. CDR3 size: 17 residues. Trimming shortened V by 0 bases and J by 0 bases, and 15 bases separated the two germline ends. The germline CDR1 and CDR2 sequences are LGHDT and YNNKEL (reference sequence). The CDR3 sequence is CASSQEGGEPFSYEQYF. The CDR3 nucleotides read TGTGCCAGCAGCCAAGAAGGTGGTGAGCCCTTCTCCTACGAGCAGTACTTC.

The chain links TRBV10-3 to TRBJ2-2, with 9 bases aligning to TRBD1. Trimming removed 6 bases from V and 6 bases from J; junction bases left unmatched: 11. Germline values: CDR1 ENHRY, CDR2 SYGVKD. The CDR3 is 16 amino acids. The CDR3 DNA reads as TGTGCCATCAGCTACCGGGACAGGGAAATTGCCGGGGAGCTGTTTTTT. Encoded protein: CAISYRDREIAGELFF.

V and J are TRBV28 and TRBJ1-3; TRBD1 might be the D (5 bases). Germline loops: CDR1 MDHEN, CDR2 SYDVKM. The CDR3 is 17 amino acids. With 0 bases removed from V and 3 bases from J, the gap between germline ends came to 15 bases. This chain's CDR3 is CASSLWGSVRGGNTIYF. CDR3 DNA: TGTGCCAGCAGTTTATGGGGGTCGGTGAGGGGTGGAAACACCATATATTTT.

The V call is TRBV4-1, the J call TRBJ1-2; tentatively, D is TRBD1 (5 bases). Trimming left V 3 bases short and J 0 bases short, with 20 bases between. CDR1 MGHRA and CDR2 YSYEKL come from the germline V gene. This CDR3 spans 18 amino acids. As DNA, the CDR3 is TGCGCCAGCAGCCATGATTCTCGTGGGGCGGGTGCTAACTATGGCTACACCTTC. It codes for CASSHDSRGAGANYGYTF.

V is TRBV7-9 and J is TRBJ1-1; tentatively, D is TRBD1 (5 bases). There are 13 residues in the CDR3. Trimming removed 5 bases from V and 1 base from J, with 8 bases in between. Germline lookup yields CDR1 SEHNR and CDR2 FQNEAQ (reference sequence). This CDR3 is CASSPGANTEAFF. DNA for the CDR3: TGTGCCAGCAGCCCCGGGGCGAACACTGAAGCTTTCTTT. Looking up the rest from reference TRBV7-9 and TRBJ1-1 gives the full variable domain: DTGVSQNPRHKITKRGQNVTFRCDPISEHNRLYWYRQTLGQGPEFLTYFQNEAQLEKSRLLSDRFSAERPKGSFSTLEIQRTEQGDSAMYLCASSPGANTEAFFGQGTRLTVV.

The chain combines TRBV5-1 with TRBJ2-1, with D possibly being TRBD1 (6 bases). The V gene's germline CDR1 is SGHRS and CDR2 YFSETQ. With 5 bases removed from V and 2 bases from J, the gap between germline ends came to 11 bases. This CDR3 contains 14 residues. In nucleotides, the CDR3 is TGCGCCAGCAGATTTGGACAGCCCTACAATGAGCAGTTCTTC. Translation: CASRFGQPYNEQFF.

The gene calls are TRBV10-3 and TRBJ2-1; TRBD2 matches 8 bases. CDR1 is ENHRY and CDR2 is SYGVKD in the germline V gene. The CDR3 is 14 amino acids. V gave up 7 bases and J gave up 6 bases; unmatched junction bases: 8. CDR3 sequence: CAITSTRGGNEQFF. The CDR3 coding sequence is TGTGCCATCACCTCGACCCGGGGGGGCAATGAGCAGTTCTTC.

This clone was found once. The rearrangement joins TRBV2 to TRBJ1-5; TRBD1 matches at 9 bases. CDR1 is SNHLY and CDR2 is FYNNEI in the germline V gene. The V gene end was trimmed by 3 bases and the J gene end by 6 bases; junction bases not matched to a gene: 6. The CDR3 is 15 amino acids. The CDR3 sequence is CASSDYRGPAQPQHF. For the CDR3, the DNA is TGTGCCAGCAGTGATTACAGGGGGCCGGCTCAGCCCCAGCATTTT.

The chain carries TRBV15 and TRBJ2-1, with D possibly matching TRBD1 (6 bases). Trimming stripped 0 bases from V and 10 bases from J, with 16 bases between. CDR3 length: 15 residues. CDR1 LNHNV and CDR2 YYDKDF come from the germline V gene (reference sequence). The CDR3: CATSRDSWGRLEQFF. DNA of the CDR3: TGTGCCACCAGCAGAGATAGTTGGGGGCGGTTAGAGCAGTTCTTC.

The chain employs TRBV6-6 and TRBJ1-4, with 8 bases matching TRBD1. CDR3 length equals 14 residues. Unmatched junction bases numbered 8, after V lost 7 bases and J lost 7 bases. CDR1 is MNHNY, CDR2 SVGAGI, per germline (reference sequence). The CDR3 here is CASTETGGIEKLFF. DNA of the CDR3: TGTGCCAGCACCGAAACAGGGGGTATTGAAAAACTGTTTTTT.

V gene TRBV11-2 combines with J gene TRBJ2-3, with no clear D. V was cut by 5 bases and J by 4 bases, with 10 bases left in between. This CDR3 spans 13 amino acids. CDR1 and CDR2 from the germline V gene are SGHAT and FQNNGV. CDR3 in DNA: TGTGCCAGCAGCCCCTGGGCCTCAGATACGCAGTATTTT. Its translation: CASSPWASDTQYF.

The rearrangement joins TRBV29-1 to TRBJ1-2; D is perhaps TRBD1 (6 bases). Germline V gives CDR1 SQVTM, CDR2 ANQGSEA. V lost 7 bases, J lost 4 bases, and 13 bases lay in between. This CDR3 has 12 amino acids. The CDR3, as DNA: TGCAGCGCCGGCGGGGACACCTATGGCTACACCTTC. It codes for CSAGGDTYGYTF.

The chain has TRBV23-1 and TRBJ2-7, with D possibly matching TRBD1 (5 bases). TRBV23-1 is classed as an ORF, of uncertain function. Deletions cut 3 bases from V and 6 bases from J, with 9 bases between. The CDR3 has 12 residues. In DNA form, the CDR3 reads TGCGCCAGCAGTCAGAACCAGGGCGAGCAGTACGTC. Amino acid sequence: CASSQNQGEQYV.